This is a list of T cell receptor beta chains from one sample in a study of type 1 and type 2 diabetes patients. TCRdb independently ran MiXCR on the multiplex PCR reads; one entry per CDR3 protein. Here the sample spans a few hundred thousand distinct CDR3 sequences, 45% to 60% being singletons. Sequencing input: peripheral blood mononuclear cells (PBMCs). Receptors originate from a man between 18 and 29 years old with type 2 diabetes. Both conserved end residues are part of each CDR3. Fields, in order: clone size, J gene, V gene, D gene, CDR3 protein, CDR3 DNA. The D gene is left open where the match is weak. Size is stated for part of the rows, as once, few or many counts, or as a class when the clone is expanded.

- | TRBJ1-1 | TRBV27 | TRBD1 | CASSLSRGQGTEAFF | TGTGCCAGCAGTTTATCCAGGGGGCAGGGTACTGAAGCTTTCTTT
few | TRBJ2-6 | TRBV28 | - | CASSSPGRAGANVLTF | TGTGCCAGCAGTTCACCGGGTCGTGCTGGGGCCAACGTCCTGACTTTC
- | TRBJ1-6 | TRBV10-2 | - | CASSESQGPLHF | TGCGCCAGCAGTGAGTCGCAGGGACCCCTCCACTTT
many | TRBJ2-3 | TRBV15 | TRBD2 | CATSRASLAGGKADTQYF | TGTGCCACCAGCAGAGCGTCACTAGCGGGAGGGAAGGCAGATACGCAGTATTTT
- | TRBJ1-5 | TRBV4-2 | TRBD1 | CASSHGTGEWQPQHF | TGTGCCAGCAGCCATGGGACAGGGGAGTGGCAGCCCCAGCATTTT
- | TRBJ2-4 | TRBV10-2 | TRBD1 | CASSETPGTGVLAKNIQYF | TGCGCCAGCAGTGAGACTCCCGGGACAGGGGTTCTAGCCAAAAACATTCAGTACTTC
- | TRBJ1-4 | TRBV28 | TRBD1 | CASSSPRGLTNEKLFF | TGTGCCAGCAGTTCCCCCAGGGGGCTTACTAATGAAAAACTGTTTTTT
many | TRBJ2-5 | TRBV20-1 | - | CSATSSGLIETQYF | TGCAGTGCTACCTCTTCAGGGTTGATAGAGACCCAGTACTTC
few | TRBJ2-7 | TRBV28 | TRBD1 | CASSTYRGLSYEQYF | TGTGCCAGCAGTACATACAGGGGTCTCTCCTACGAGCAGTACTTC
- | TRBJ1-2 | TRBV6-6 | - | CASSPRQGDGYTF | TGCGCCAGCAGTCCTAGGCAGGGCGATGGCTACACCTTC
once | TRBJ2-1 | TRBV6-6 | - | CASGTNPDRYNEQFF | TGTGCCAGCGGTACAAACCCAGACAGATACAATGAGCAGTTCTTC
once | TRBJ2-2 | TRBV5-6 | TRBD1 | CASSLQGENTGELFF | TGTGCCAGCAGCTTGCAGGGGGAGAACACCGGGGAGCTGTTTTTT
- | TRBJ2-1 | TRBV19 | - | CASSIEDTYNEQFF | TGTGCCAGTAGTATAGAGGATACGTACAATGAGCAGTTCTTC
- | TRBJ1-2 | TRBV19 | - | CASSPRQIAYGYTF | TGTGCCAGTAGCCCTCGACAGATAGCTTATGGCTACACCTTC
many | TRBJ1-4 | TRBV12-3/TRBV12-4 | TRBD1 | CASRQGPEFNEKLFF | TGTGCCAGCAGACAGGGGCCGGAGTTTAATGAAAAACTGTTTTTT
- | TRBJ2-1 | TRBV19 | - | CASSLGPNKEQFF | TGCGCCAGCAGCCTCGGACCGAACAAGGAGCAGTTCTTC
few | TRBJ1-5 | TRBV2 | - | CASSIGQPQHF | TGTGCCAGCAGTATTGGTCAGCCCCAGCATTTT
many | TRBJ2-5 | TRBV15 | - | CATSRDRASQYF | TGTGCCACCAGCAGAGACCGCGCTTCCCAGTACTTC
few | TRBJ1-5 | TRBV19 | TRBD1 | CASSFPPGQGAQRSNQPQHF | TGTGCCAGTAGTTTCCCGCCGGGACAGGGGGCCCAGAGGTCCAATCAGCCCCAGCATTTT
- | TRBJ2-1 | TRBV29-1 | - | CSVEADSEQFF | TGCAGCGTTGAAGCAGACAGTGAGCAGTTCTTC
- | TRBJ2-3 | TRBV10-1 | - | CASSDPGVRGGDTQYF | TGCGCCAGCAGTGACCCCGGGGTGCGGGGAGGAGATACGCAGTATTTT
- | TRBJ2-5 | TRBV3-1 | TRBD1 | CASTGQGARETQYF | TGTGCCAGCACAGGACAGGGGGCTCGGGAGACCCAGTACTTC
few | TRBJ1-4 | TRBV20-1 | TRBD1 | CSARTGDNEKLFF | TGCAGTGCTAGGACAGGGGATAATGAAAAACTGTTTTTT
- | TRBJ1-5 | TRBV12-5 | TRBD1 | CASDKGQGAGPQHF | TGTGCTAGTGACAAAGGACAGGGGGCAGGGCCCCAGCATTTT
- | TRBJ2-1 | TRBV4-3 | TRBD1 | CASSPAGRQGTSEQFF | TGCGCCAGCAGCCCGGCTGGCCGACAGGGGACGAGTGAGCAGTTCTTC
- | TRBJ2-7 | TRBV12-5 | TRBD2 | CASGPGLAAYEQYF | TGTGCTAGTGGTCCGGGACTAGCGGCCTACGAGCAGTACTTC
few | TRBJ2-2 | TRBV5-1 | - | CASSLDGRAPGELFF | TGCGCCAGCAGCTTGGATGGTCGTGCACCCGGGGAGCTGTTTTTT
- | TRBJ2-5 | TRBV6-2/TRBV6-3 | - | CASAAGNQETQYF | TGTGCCAGCGCCGCAGGGAACCAAGAGACCCAGTACTTC
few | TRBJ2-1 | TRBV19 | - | CASSIRFGAEQFF | TGTGCCAGTAGTATACGGTTTGGGGCAGAGCAGTTCTTC
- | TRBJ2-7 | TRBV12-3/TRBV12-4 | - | CASSLEPGGSGNEQYF | TGTGCCAGCAGTTTAGAACCTGGGGGGAGCGGCAACGAGCAGTACTTC
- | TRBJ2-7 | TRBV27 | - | CASSLVGESYEQYF | TGTGCCAGCAGTTTAGTTGGGGAGTCCTACGAGCAGTACTTC
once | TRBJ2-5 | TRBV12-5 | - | CASGLISHQETQYF | TGTGCTAGTGGTTTGATTTCTCATCAAGAGACCCAGTACTTC
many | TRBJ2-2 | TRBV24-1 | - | CATKAAGAATGELFF | TGTGCCACCAAGGCGGCAGGGGCGGCCACCGGGGAGCTGTTTTTT
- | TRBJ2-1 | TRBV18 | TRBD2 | CASSPRVAGYNEQFF | TGTGCCAGCTCACCGAGGGTAGCGGGTTACAATGAGCAGTTCTTC
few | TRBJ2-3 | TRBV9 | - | CASSEARSADTQYF | TGTGCCAGCAGTGAAGCCCGAAGCGCCGATACGCAGTATTTT